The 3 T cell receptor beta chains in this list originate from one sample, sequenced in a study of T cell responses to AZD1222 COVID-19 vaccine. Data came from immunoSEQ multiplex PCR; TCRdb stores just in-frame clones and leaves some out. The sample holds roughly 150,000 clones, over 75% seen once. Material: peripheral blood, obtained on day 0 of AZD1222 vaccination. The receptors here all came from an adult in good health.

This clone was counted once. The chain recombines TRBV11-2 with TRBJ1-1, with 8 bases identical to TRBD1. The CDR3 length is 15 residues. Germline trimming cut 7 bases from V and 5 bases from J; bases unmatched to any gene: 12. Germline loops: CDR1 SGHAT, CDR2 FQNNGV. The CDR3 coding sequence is TGTGCCAGCACCATCGACAGGGGCAGTACTACTGAAGCTTTCTTT. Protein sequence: CASTIDRGSTTEAFF.

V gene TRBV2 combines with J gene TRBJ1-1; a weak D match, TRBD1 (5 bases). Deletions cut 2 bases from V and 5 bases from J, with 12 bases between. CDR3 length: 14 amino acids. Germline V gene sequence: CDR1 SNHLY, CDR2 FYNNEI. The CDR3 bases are TGTGCCAGCAGTGAACTGGGGGTGAGGACTGAAGCTTTCTTT. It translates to CASSELGVRTEAFF. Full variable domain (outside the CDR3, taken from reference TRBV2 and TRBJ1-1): EPEVTQTPSHQVTQMGQEVILRCVPISNHLYFYWYRQILGQKVEFLVSFYNNEISEKSEIFDDQFSVERPDGSNFTLKIRSTKLEDSAMYFCASSELGVRTEAFFGQGTRLTVV.

This CDR3 reads CATSASDGRTYNEQFF. DNA for the CDR3: TGTGCCACCAGTGCCTCGGACGGAAGGACCTACAATGAGCAGTTCTTC. This chain uses TRBV24-1 with TRBJ2-1; D uncertain. This CDR3 comprises 16 residues. Looked up from germline, CDR1 is KGHDR and CDR2 is SFDVKD. The ends were cut back, 5 bases at V and 2 bases at J, with 15 bases in the middle.